The T cell receptor (beta chain) described here comes from a study of graft-versus-host responses after intestinal transplantation. In the study overall: The recipients all started with anti-thymocyte globulin induction and then took tacrolimus and steroids for around three years.

Germline CDR1 reads LGHNA; CDR2 reads YNFKEQ. V lost 0 bases and J 2 bases, leaving 2 bases between the germline ends. The CDR3 totals 13 residues. Using immunoSEQ multiplex PCR, the repertoire was profiled, and TCRdb retains in-frame clones only, with some absent. The sample has 15,000 to 20,000 clones, roughly a third seen once. General study findings and limits: Detected in recipient marrow were GvH clones, some of which were first observed in ileum or blood.

Sorting of proliferating CFSE-low CD3+CD4+ and CD3+CD8+ responders took place after the reaction. The TCR comes from a human patient who was an organ donor for intestinal transplantation. The chain carries TRBV4-2 and TRBJ1-3; D is uncertain. The sequencing here drew on alloreactive CD4+ T cells from a mixed lymphocyte reaction culture, taken before transplantation. Indicated subset: CFSE-low proliferating T cells sorted from roughly 6-day pre-transplant mixed lymphocyte reaction (GvH or HvG direction). Here the CDR3 reads CASSQEPGNTIYF. CDR3 DNA: TGTGCCAGCAGCCAAGAGCCTGGAAACACCATATATTTT.